Each of the 25 T cell receptor beta chains below was sequenced from the same sample in a study of cytomegalovirus exposure and HLA in healthy donors. A multiplex PCR was run with 60 Vbeta primers and 13 Jbeta primers. Repertoires were generated with immunoSEQ multiplex PCR, while TCRdb's copy carries only in-frame clones and drops some. The sample records some 180,000 clones, 75% to 85% being singletons. Sample: PBMCs. The receptors stem from a woman under 40 in good health and CMV-seropositive.

The chain links TRBV11-2 to TRBJ2-1, with D possibly TRBD2 on 5 matching bases. CDR1 SGHAT and CDR2 FQNNGV come from the germline V gene. The CDR3 contains 16 residues. V was cut by 5 bases and J by 3 bases, with 17 bases left in between. DNA of the CDR3: TGTGCCAGCAGCCTCAAAGCGGTGGGCATCTACAATGAGCAGTTCTTC. Translating it yields CASSLKAVGIYNEQFF.

The genes are TRBV7-8 and TRBJ1-4, with 9 bases aligning to TRBD1. J was trimmed by 6 bases and V by 3 bases; bases with no gene match: 8. CDR3 size: 16 residues. Germline V gene sequence: CDR1 SGHVS, CDR2 FQNEAQ. CDR3 DNA: TGTGCCAGCAGCTTTGGAGGGACAGGGCGGGATGAAAAACTGTTTTTT. Translated: CASSFGGTGRDEKLFF.

This chain uses TRBV7-2 with TRBJ2-7; D unresolved. Per germline, CDR1 SGHTA and CDR2 FQGNSA. Trimming cost V 4 bases and J 2 bases, with 3 bases left between them. This CDR3 region has 11 residues. In DNA form, the CDR3 reads TGTGCCAGCAGCTCCGCCTACGAGCAGTACTTC. Encoded protein: CASSSAYEQYF.

The rearrangement joins TRBV19 to TRBJ2-5; TRBD2 aligns across 9 bases. CDR3 length: 15 residues. With V trimmed by 3 bases and J by 5 bases, 7 bases remained unmatched. Germline V gives CDR1 LNHDA, CDR2 SQIVND (reference sequence). The CDR3 loop is CASSMSLAGRETQYF. Written as DNA, the CDR3 is TGTGCCAGTAGTATGAGTCTAGCGGGGCGCGAGACCCAGTACTTC.

The chain joins TRBV5-4 to TRBJ2-1; the match to TRBD1 covers 10 bases. In germline, CDR1 is SGHNT, CDR2 YYREEE (reference sequence). Trimming took 5 bases from V and 2 from J; bases not matched to a gene: 4. The CDR3 sequence is 15 residues long. Written as DNA, the CDR3 is TGTGCCAGCAGACTGACAGGGGGCGCCTACAATGAGCAGTTCTTC. Protein sequence: CASRLTGGAYNEQFF.

This chain joins TRBV4-2 and TRBJ2-7, with 7 nucleotides matching TRBD1. CDR3 size: 14 residues. V lost 7 bases and J lost 2; bases outside the gene matches: 8. Germline assignment: CDR1 LGHNA and CDR2 YNFKEQ. The chain's CDR3 is CASIRGQLTYEQYF. The CDR3, as DNA: TGTGCCAGCATAAGGGGACAGCTAACCTACGAGCAGTACTTC.

This chain uses TRBV28 with TRBJ2-1; D remains unclear. This CDR3 has 11 residues. Germline CDR1 is MDHEN and CDR2 is SYDVKM. The ends were cut back, 7 bases at V and 7 bases at J, with 8 bases in the middle. CDR3 protein: CASTDMNEQFF. In DNA form, the CDR3 reads TGTGCCAGCACAGACATGAATGAGCAGTTCTTC.

V and J are TRBV11-3 and TRBJ2-6, with D perhaps matching TRBD1 (6 bases). The germline gives CDR1 SGHNT, CDR2 YENEEA. Between the trimmed V and J ends, which lost 5 bases and 1 base, there was a span of 9 bases. The CDR3 contains 15 residues. The chain's CDR3 is CASSPDRSGANVLTF. The CDR3, as DNA: TGTGCCAGCAGCCCGGACAGATCTGGGGCCAACGTCCTGACTTTC.

V gene TRBV19 combines with J gene TRBJ1-3; 7 positions agree with TRBD1. CDR3 length: 16 residues. Germline-derived CDR1 and CDR2 are LNHDA and SQIVND (reference sequence). The V and J ends lost 4 bases and 3 bases, in that order; junction bases with no gene match: 9. In nucleotides, the CDR3 is TGTGCCAGTAGTAGACAGGGTAGGGGGGATGGAAACACCATATATTTT. Translating gives CASSRQGRGDGNTIYF.

This clone has more than one count but fewer than ten. The rearrangement uses TRBV4-2 and TRBJ2-3, with 15 bases identical to TRBD2. This CDR3 contains 18 residues. V lost 3 bases and J lost 7; bases outside the gene matches: 11. Per the germline V gene, CDR1 is LGHNA and CDR2 is YNFKEQ. CDR3 nucleotide sequence: TGTGCCAGCAGCCACCCCTCCGCGGGACTAGCGGGGGGTAATACGCAGTATTTT. Translation gives CASSHPSAGLAGGNTQYF.

This sequence joins TRBV5-6 and TRBJ1-6; D possibly corresponds to TRBD1 (6 bases). Germline V gene data show CDR1 as SGHDT and CDR2 as YYEEEE. The CDR3 has 15 residues. V lost 2 bases, J lost 6 bases, and 12 bases lay in between. CDR3 in amino acids: CASSFRRGGNSPLHF. As DNA, the CDR3 is TGTGCCAGCAGCTTTCGTCGAGGGGGTAATTCACCCCTCCACTTT.

CDR3 sequence reads: CASSPAQTGRRGRNEQFF. The CDR3 nucleotides read TGTGCCAGCAGTCCCGCCCAAACCGGGAGAAGGGGAAGGAATGAGCAGTTCTTC. V is TRBV7-8 and J is TRBJ2-1; D may be TRBD2 (6 bases). Germline CDR1 reads SGHVS; CDR2 reads FQNEAQ. V was trimmed by 6 bases and J by 7 bases, leaving 28 bases between them. This CDR3 has 18 amino acids. Looking up the rest from reference TRBV7-8 and TRBJ2-1 gives the full variable domain: GAGVSQSPRYKVAKRGQDVALRCDPISGHVSLFWYQQALGQGPEFLTYFQNEAQLDKSGLPSDRFFAERPEGSVSTLKIQRTQQEDSAVYLCASSPAQTGRRGRNEQFFGPGTRLTVL.

This sequence joins TRBV2 and TRBJ2-1, with a weak D call TRBD2 (6 bases). Germline CDR1 is SNHLY and CDR2 is FYNNEI. V was clipped by 10 bases and J by 6 bases, with 22 bases between them. CDR3 length: 15 residues. The CDR3 protein is CATRRDSNLFNEQFF. CDR3 bases: TGTGCCACGAGACGGGACTCCAACCTATTCAATGAGCAGTTCTTC.

Of note for this clone: Other DNA sequences in this specimen translate into the identical CDR3. The chain has TRBV7-2 and TRBJ2-7; 9 nucleotides line up with TRBD2. Per germline, CDR1 SGHTA and CDR2 FQGNSA. Trimming removed 5 bases from V and 5 bases from J; junction bases left unmatched: 13. The CDR3 totals 16 residues. The CDR3 sequence: CASSPQGGGAGNEQYF. CDR3 DNA sequence: TGTGCCAGCAGCCCCCAGGGCGGGGGGGCCGGGAACGAGCAGTACTTC.

The rearrangement links TRBV29-1 to TRBJ2-1; D might be TRBD1 (5 bases). Germline values: CDR1 SQVTM, CDR2 ANQGSEA. Trimming took 8 bases from V and 4 from J, leaving 18 bases between them. The CDR3 is 14 residues long. DNA for the CDR3: TGCAGCATTTCCCAGGGATTTTTTTACAATGAGCAGTTCTTC. This translates into CSISQGFFYNEQFF.

The chain uses TRBV15 and TRBJ1-4, with TRBD1 as a possible D gene (6 bases). From germline, CDR1 is LNHNV and CDR2 YYDKDF (reference sequence). Trimming pared 2 bases from V and 10 bases from J, leaving 20 bases between. The CDR3 consists of 16 residues. CDR3 protein: CATSRSRDITIGKLFF. CDR3 nucleotides: TGTGCCACCAGCAGATCCCGGGACATAACCATAGGAAAACTGTTTTTT.

The chain carries TRBV6-5 and TRBJ1-5, with 7 bases lining up with TRBD1. Germline V gene data show CDR1 as MNHEY and CDR2 as SVGAGI. The CDR3 is made up of 14 amino acids. The V segment lost 6 bases and the J segment 3 bases; nucleotides outside the gene matches: 5. This chain's CDR3 is CASRPGTANQPQHF. CDR3 coding DNA: TGTGCCAGCAGACCCGGGACAGCCAATCAGCCCCAGCATTTT.

The chain couples TRBV7-9 to TRBJ2-1; TRBD2 aligns across 11 bases. The germline V gene encodes CDR1 SEHNR and CDR2 FQNEAQ (reference sequence). The CDR3 sequence is 16 residues long. With V trimmed by 0 bases and J by 5 bases, 3 bases remained unmatched. CDR3 amino acids: CASSLAGLADNNEQFF. The CDR3 region has the DNA TGTGCCAGCAGCTTAGCGGGACTAGCGGACAACAATGAGCAGTTCTTC.

V usage is TRBV11-2 and J usage is TRBJ2-3, with TRBD1 matching over 10 bases. Germline-derived CDR1 and CDR2 are SGHAT and FQNNGV. The CDR3 length is 16 residues. The trim removed 4 bases at V and 2 bases at J, leaving 6 bases unmatched. CDR3 sequence: CASSSDRGVYTDTQYF. The CDR3 coding sequence is TGTGCCAGCAGCTCGGACAGGGGGGTGTACACAGATACGCAGTATTTT. Variable domain in full (rest from reference TRBV11-2 and TRBJ2-3): EAGVAQSPRYKIIEKRQSVAFWCNPISGHATLYWYQQILGQGPKLLIQFQNNGVVDDSQLPKDRFSAERLKGVDSTLKIQPAKLEDSAVYLCASSSDRGVYTDTQYFGPGTRLTVL.

Turning to this clone: The sample holds other DNA sequences that translate to the same CDR3. The chain employs TRBV9 and TRBJ1-5, with no clear D. This CDR3 region has 14 residues. Trimming left V 0 bases short and J 4 bases short, with 8 bases between. From germline, CDR1 is SGDLS and CDR2 YYNGEE. For the CDR3, the DNA is TGTGCCAGCAGCGTAGATGGAGGTAATCAGCCCCAGCATTTT. This sequence encodes CASSVDGGNQPQHF.

This clone was observed a few times. The genes are TRBV28 and TRBJ2-7; possibly TRBD2 for D (6 bases). Looked up from germline, CDR1 is MDHEN and CDR2 is SYDVKM. The CDR3 is 14 residues long. V was clipped by 9 bases and J by 4 bases, with 19 bases between them. CDR3 nucleotide sequence: TGTGCCAGTAACCGACGGGGGTCTCGGTACGAGCAGTACTTC. It is translated as CASNRRGSRYEQYF.

The V gene is TRBV2, the J gene TRBJ1-5; D remains ambiguous. This CDR3 has 14 residues. The V gene's germline CDR1 is SNHLY and CDR2 FYNNEI. V was shortened by 2 bases and J by 0 bases, with 5 bases between the two germline ends. For the CDR3, the DNA is TGTGCCAGCAGTGAACCCTATAGCAATCAGCCCCAGCATTTT. Its translation: CASSEPYSNQPQHF. The whole variable domain, filled in from reference TRBV2 and TRBJ1-5, reads EPEVTQTPSHQVTQMGQEVILRCVPISNHLYFYWYRQILGQKVEFLVSFYNNEISEKSEIFDDQFSVERPDGSNFTLKIRSTKLEDSAMYFCASSEPYSNQPQHFGDGTRLSIL.

The chain couples TRBV2 to TRBJ2-1; 13 nucleotides line up with TRBD2. V lost 7 bases and J lost 6; bases outside the gene matches: 6. Looked up from germline, CDR1 is SNHLY and CDR2 is FYNNEI. This CDR3 is built from 15 residues. As DNA, the CDR3 is TGTGCCAGCATTCCGGGACTAGCGGGGTCCAATGAGCAGTTCTTC. Encoded protein: CASIPGLAGSNEQFF.

The CDR3 DNA sequence: TGTGCCAGCCTAAGACAGGGTATTCCCTACGAGCAGTACTTC. Protein product: CASLRQGIPYEQYF. The V gene is TRBV28, the J gene TRBJ2-7; 7 nucleotides agree with TRBD1. CDR3 length equals 14 residues. Germline loops: CDR1 MDHEN, CDR2 SYDVKM. J was trimmed by 2 bases and V by 8 bases; bases with no gene match: 9.

To note about this clone: The junction does not match germline at one end; this may be a read error. This sequence joins TRBV7-9 and TRBJ2-4, with D possibly being TRBD1 (7 bases). Germline V gene sequence: CDR1 SEHNR, CDR2 FQNEAQ (reference sequence). The CDR3 has 16 residues. The CDR3, as DNA: TGTGCCAGCAGCTCCCCAGGGGGGACGGCCAAAAACAGTCAGTACTTC. Translation gives CASSSPGGTAKNSQYF.